This T cell receptor beta chain was recovered during a study of blood T cell repertoires in COVID-19. Some clones are missing from TCRdb's copy, which holds only in-frame ones; the method was immunoSEQ multiplex PCR. The repertoire includes under 200,000 clones, 82% of them detected once, and 15% to 20% sits in the top ten. Everyone who took part was roughly 18 to 89 years old, and they came from about two dozen US areas. Among Cohort 3 donors, those recovered had two negative PCRs, clearance, or symptom resolution. Germline V gene lookup returns CDR1 KGHDR and CDR2 SFDVKD. This CDR3 has 15 amino acids. Trimming took 3 bases from V and 5 from J; bases not matched to a gene: 5.

The sequenced material came from PBMCs or T cells enriched from blood (not recorded which). The source is a man aged 55 to 70 who had recovered from COVID-19. The chain is built from TRBV24-1 and TRBJ2-1; 8 bases are a match to TRBD1. The CDR3 DNA reads TGTGCCACCAGTGATACGGGGACAGGCAACAATGAGCAGTTCTTC. It specifies CATSDTGTGNNEQFF.